This TCR beta chain was observed in a study of cytotoxic CD8 clonotypes in ibrutinib-treated CLL. Data came from immunoSEQ multiplex PCR; TCRdb stores just in-frame clones and leaves some out. The table has over 100,000 clones, approximately 83% seen once. The CDR3 sequence is 11 residues long. The ends were cut back, 6 bases at V and 8 bases at J, with 10 bases in the middle. Germline V CDR1 and CDR2: SGHTA, FQGNSA. The sequencing here drew on PBMCs, taken after 24 months of ibrutinib treatment. V is TRBV7-2 and J is TRBJ1-2, with a possible D match to TRBD1 (5 bases). This clonotype was obtained from a human donor with chronic lymphocytic leukemia. The CDR3 is CASSFRDGYTF. CDR3 DNA sequence: TGTGCCAGCAGTTTCAGGGACGGCTACACCTTC.